This T cell receptor beta chain was found in a study of technical replicates of blood from a handful of donors. CDR3 length: 15 residues. Germline V gene sequence: CDR1 MDHEN, CDR2 SYDVKM. V dropped 2 bases and J dropped 7; count of bases not matched to a gene: 7. In this sample, this clone turned up a few times. Using immunoSEQ multiplex PCR, the repertoire was profiled, and TCRdb retains in-frame clones only, with some absent. The sample lists about 83,000 clones; roughly 90% were seen once. V gene TRBV28 combines with J gene TRBJ1-5; 8 bases align to TRBD1. This TCR came from a human donor in good health. The material sequenced was T cells isolated from PBMCs. The CDR3 bases are TGTGCCAGCAGTTTAGTTTCAGGGGGCGGGCAGCCCCAGCATTTT. It codes for CASSLVSGGGQPQHF.